This T cell receptor (beta chain) stems from a study of cytomegalovirus exposure and HLA in healthy donors. Study-wide points: Equally common other TCR beta chains were less clonally expanded than HLA-associated ones, a later analysis found.

Germline CDR1 reads MNHEY; CDR2 reads SMNVEV (reference sequence). J was trimmed by 6 bases and V by 5 bases; bases with no gene match: 7. CDR3 size: 14 residues. PCR used 60 Vbeta primers and 13 Jbeta primers. Clones were sequenced by immunoSEQ multiplex PCR, and TCRdb holds only the in-frame ones, with some missing. The table includes about 140,000 clones, less than 85% detected once. Turning to this clone: As yet, its antigen is unknown.

V and J are TRBV27 and TRBJ1-1, with 9 bases lining up with TRBD1. The source is a man aged 35 to 55 in good health and CMV-seropositive. Sequences were obtained from PBMCs. The CDR3 coding sequence is TGTGCCAGCAGTGAACAGGGGGCGTATTCTGAAGCTTTCTTT. This gives the protein CASSEQGAYSEAFF.